Below are 26 T cell receptor beta chains sequenced from a single sample in a study of T cell responses to AZD1222 COVID-19 vaccine. Sequencing was performed with immunoSEQ multiplex PCR; in TCRdb, only in-frame clones are kept and a portion is missing. The sample contains some 90,000 clones, about 88% of which appear only once. The source was peripheral blood, collected on day 0 of AZD1222 vaccination. The receptors originated from an adult in good health.

This clone was counted only a few times. The chain employs TRBV3-1 (or the pseudogene TRBV3-2) and TRBJ1-3, with D possibly being TRBD1 (6 bases). Between the trimmed V and J ends, which lost 0 bases and 0 bases, there was a span of 9 bases. The CDR3 extends over 16 amino acids. The V gene's germline CDR1 is LGHDT and CDR2 YNNKEL (reference sequence). This CDR3 is CASSQEQGTSGNTIYF. DNA for the CDR3: TGTGCCAGCAGCCAAGAGCAGGGGACCTCTGGAAACACCATATATTTT.

V usage is TRBV3-1 (or the pseudogene TRBV3-2) and J usage is TRBJ2-3; 8 bases match TRBD2. The CDR3 is made up of 16 amino acids. CDR1 LGHDT and CDR2 YNNKEL come from the germline V gene (reference sequence). Trimming took 4 bases from V and 6 from J; bases not matched to a gene: 12. Here the CDR3 reads CASSRRGGRSADTQYF. The CDR3 nucleotides read TGTGCCAGCAGCCGTCGCGGGGGGCGGTCGGCGGATACGCAGTATTTT.

CDR3 loop: CATLLRQGISGANVLTF. CDR3 coding DNA: TGTGCCACTCTATTACGACAGGGGATCTCTGGGGCCAACGTCCTGACTTTC. This rearrangement joins TRBV19 to TRBJ2-6; 8 bases are a match to TRBD1. The CDR3 sequence is 17 residues long. Germline V gives CDR1 LNHDA, CDR2 SQIVND (reference sequence). Trimming cost V 10 bases and J 0 bases; bases outside gene matches: 11.

The V and J genes are TRBV7-9 and TRBJ2-3; D is perhaps TRBD2 (6 bases). The CDR3 runs to 14 residues. From germline, CDR1 is SEHNR and CDR2 FQNEAQ (reference sequence). V lost 4 bases and J 1 base, leaving 9 bases between the germline ends. The CDR3 is CASSSSVRTDTQYF. As DNA, the CDR3 is TGTGCCAGCAGCTCTAGCGTTCGCACAGATACGCAGTATTTT.

This clone is a singleton in its sample. The V call is TRBV7-2, the J call TRBJ1-2; D remains unclear. The CDR3 covers 15 residues. Germline loops: CDR1 SGHTA, CDR2 FQGNSA. V lost 5 bases, J lost 2 bases, and 15 bases lay in between. The CDR3 nucleotides are TGTGCCAGCAGCGTTTTCGGGGTTAGAAACTATGGCTACACCTTC. Its protein is CASSVFGVRNYGYTF.

The CDR3 DNA follows: TGCGCCAGCAGTGGCCATGGTATCGGACAGTACTCCTACGAGCAGTACTTC. Translated: CASSGHGIGQYSYEQYF. The J gene is TRBJ2-7, the V gene TRBV10-1; tentatively, D is TRBD1 (6 bases). The V end lost 4 bases, the J end lost 0 bases, and 19 bases lay between the germline ends. The CDR3 is made up of 17 amino acids. Germline assignment: CDR1 WNHNN and CDR2 SYGVQD (reference sequence).

CDR3 sequence (DNA): TGTGCCAGTAGTAGCCTGACAGGGGGAGAGAGAACTGAAGCTTTCTTT. It codes for CASSSLTGGERTEAFF. The genes are TRBV19 and TRBJ1-1, with 9 bases fitting TRBD1. Germline-derived CDR1 and CDR2 are LNHDA and SQIVND (reference sequence). CDR3 length: 16 residues. J was trimmed by 5 bases and V by 4 bases; bases with no gene match: 11.

CDR3 in amino acids: CASSLYATEAFF. CDR3 bases: TGTGCCAGCAGTTTGTACGCCACTGAAGCTTTCTTT. The chain uses TRBV28 and TRBJ1-1; D not resolved. This CDR3 has 12 amino acids. With 3 bases removed from V and 4 bases from J, the gap between germline ends came to 6 bases. From germline, CDR1 is MDHEN and CDR2 SYDVKM.

The chain is built from TRBV5-1 and TRBJ1-2, with unresolved D. This CDR3 comprises 13 residues. Germline-derived CDR1 and CDR2 are SGHRS and YFSETQ. The V and J ends lost 6 bases and 5 bases respectively, with 14 bases between them. Written as DNA, the CDR3 is TGCGCCAGCACCCTTGCAGGAGGTTATGGCTACACCTTC. This gives the protein CASTLAGGYGYTF.

The CDR3 region is CASRTAGNTIYF. CDR3 nucleotides: TGTGCCAGCAGGACAGCAGGAAACACCATATATTTT. The rearrangement joins TRBV27 to TRBJ1-3; maybe TRBD1 (5 bases). The CDR3 sequence is 12 residues long. Germline CDR1 reads MNHEY; CDR2 reads SMNVEV (reference sequence). Between the trimmed V and J ends, which lost 6 bases and 4 bases, there was a span of 7 bases.

This chain uses TRBV11-3 with TRBJ2-5; no clear D gene. The germline V gene encodes CDR1 SGHNT and CDR2 YENEEA. The CDR3 spans 13 residues. Deletions cut 1 base from V and 1 base from J, with 4 bases between. The CDR3 region is CASSLGFQETQYF. The CDR3 DNA reads TGTGCCAGCAGCTTAGGTTTCCAAGAGACCCAGTACTTC.

The gene calls are TRBV6-5 and TRBJ2-3, with TRBD1 matching 7 bases. CDR1 MNHEY and CDR2 SVGAGI come from the germline V gene. There are 13 residues in the CDR3. V trimming: 4 bases; J trimming: 4 bases; junction bases outside the gene matches: 2. As DNA, the CDR3 is TGTGCCAGCAGTTCCGGGACAGCAGATACGCAGTATTTT. This encodes CASSSGTADTQYF.

V gene TRBV18 combines with J gene TRBJ1-1; tentatively, D is TRBD1 (6 bases). CDR1 KGHSH and CDR2 LQKENI come from the germline V gene. This CDR3 has 15 residues. Trimming removed 3 bases at V and 1 base at J, with 12 bases between. CDR3 residues: CASSPRQAQNTEAFF. In DNA, the CDR3 is TGTGCCAGCTCACCGAGACAGGCCCAGAACACTGAAGCTTTCTTT.

This chain uses TRBV20-1 with TRBJ2-7; no reliable D call. Trimming took off 3 bases at V and 4 bases at J, with 16 bases between the two ends. CDR3 size: 14 residues. In germline, CDR1 is DFQATT, CDR2 SNEGSKA (reference sequence). The CDR3 bases are TGCAGTGCTAGTCCGGGTAGGCCCCCTTACGAGCAGTACTTC. Its protein is CSASPGRPPYEQYF.

The chain recombines TRBV4-2 with TRBJ1-3; D might be TRBD1 (5 bases). Trimming cost V 1 base and J 0 bases, with 13 bases left between them. The CDR3 covers 17 residues. CDR1 is LGHNA and CDR2 is YNFKEQ in the germline V gene. CDR3 sequence (DNA): TGTGCCAGCAGCCAAGTCGAGGGACGCGGCTCTGGAAACACCATATATTTT. This codes for CASSQVEGRGSGNTIYF.

The chain recombines TRBV4-3 with TRBJ1-3, with no clear D. Germline V gene sequence: CDR1 LGHNA, CDR2 YSLEER. This CDR3 comprises 16 residues. The V gene lost 0 bases and the J gene lost 0 bases, with 9 bases spanning the gap. DNA for the CDR3: TGCGCCAGCAGCCAAGATCCGACGGCCTCTGGAAACACCATATATTTT. It translates to CASSQDPTASGNTIYF.

The chain combines TRBV6-5 with TRBJ1-6; no firm D call. Germline values: CDR1 MNHEY, CDR2 SVGAGI. This CDR3 has 13 amino acids. V was cut by 6 bases and J by 10 bases, with 13 bases left in between. CDR3 amino acids: CASSVDLGSPLHF. The CDR3 nucleotides are TGTGCCAGCAGCGTCGATTTAGGGTCACCCCTCCACTTT.

J is TRBJ2-1 and V is TRBV29-1; 9 bases align to TRBD2. CDR1 and CDR2 (germline): SQVTM, ANQGSEA. This CDR3 comprises 14 residues. V shed 1 base and J 3 bases; nucleotides not matched to a gene: 1. The CDR3: CSVEGAGGYNEQFF. In DNA form, the CDR3 reads TGCAGCGTTGAAGGAGCGGGAGGCTACAATGAGCAGTTCTTC.

The V call is TRBV19, the J call TRBJ2-1, with 11 bases lining up with TRBD1. The CDR3 runs to 13 residues. V shed 5 bases and J 9 bases; nucleotides not matched to a gene: 3. Germline V lookup: CDR1 LNHDA, CDR2 SQIVND (reference sequence). In DNA, the CDR3 is TGTGCCAGTAGTGGACAGGGGGCCGGTGAGCAGTTCTTC. It codes for CASSGQGAGEQFF.

This chain connects TRBV5-6 to TRBJ2-1; 7 bases align to TRBD1. Trimming took 4 bases from V and 9 from J; bases not matched to a gene: 13. The CDR3 is 15 residues long. Germline values: CDR1 SGHDT, CDR2 YYEEEE. CDR3 sequence: CASSKWDRSIAEQFF. The CDR3 region has the DNA TGTGCCAGCAGCAAATGGGACAGATCTATTGCTGAGCAGTTCTTC.

This clone appeared once. V gene TRBV12-2 combines with J gene TRBJ2-3; TRBD2 was called by the table and not checked on the DNA. TRBV12-2 is classified as a pseudogene. The length of the CDR3 is 16 residues. Here the CDR3 DNA reads TGTGCAAGTCGCCCCTTTTCCGAGCGGAACACAGATACGCAGTATTTT. It translates to CASRPFSERNTDTQYF.

The rearrangement joins TRBV10-3 to TRBJ2-7; D is uncertain. The CDR3 sequence is 14 residues long. From germline, CDR1 is ENHRY and CDR2 SYGVKD. V lost 6 bases and J 0 bases, leaving 12 bases between the germline ends. The CDR3 loop reads CAIRRAKDSYEQYF. DNA for the CDR3: TGTGCCATCAGACGGGCCAAAGACTCCTACGAGCAGTACTTC.

This chain connects TRBV27 to TRBJ1-5, with D tentatively TRBD1 (5 bases). The CDR3 is 15 residues long. Germline lookup yields CDR1 MNHEY and CDR2 SMNVEV (reference sequence). V was pared by 4 bases and J by 5 bases, with 15 bases between. The CDR3 DNA reads as TGTGCCAGCAGTTCTCCGGCTAGGGGCGATCAGCCCCAGCATTTT. Protein product: CASSSPARGDQPQHF.

The V call is TRBV12-3 or TRBV12-4, the J call TRBJ2-7, with D possibly called TRBD1 or TRBD2 (7 bases each). The CDR3 covers 13 residues. The V gene lost 8 bases and the J gene lost 3 bases, with 14 bases spanning the gap. Here the CDR3 DNA reads TGTGCCAGCGCCCAGGGGGACTACTACGAGCAGTACTTC. Amino acids: CASAQGDYYEQYF.

The chain uses TRBV4-3 and TRBJ2-3, with 13 bases lining up with TRBD2. The V gene end was trimmed by 4 bases and the J gene end by 5 bases; junction bases not matched to a gene: 6. CDR1 LGHNA and CDR2 YSLEER come from the germline V gene. This CDR3 has 16 residues. The CDR3 nucleotides are TGCGCCAGCAGCCGTGGTACTAGCGGGGGGGGAGATACGCAGTATTTT. Protein: CASSRGTSGGGDTQYF.

The chain has TRBV7-3 and TRBJ2-1; 7 bases agree with TRBD2. The CDR3 runs 13 residues. V lost 5 bases, J lost 8 bases, and 6 bases stayed unmatched. Germline CDR1 reads SGHTA; CDR2 reads FQGTGA. CDR3 nucleotides: TGTGCCAGCAGCCGGCGCGGGGGTGATGAGCAGTTCTTC. Translation gives CASSRRGGDEQFF.